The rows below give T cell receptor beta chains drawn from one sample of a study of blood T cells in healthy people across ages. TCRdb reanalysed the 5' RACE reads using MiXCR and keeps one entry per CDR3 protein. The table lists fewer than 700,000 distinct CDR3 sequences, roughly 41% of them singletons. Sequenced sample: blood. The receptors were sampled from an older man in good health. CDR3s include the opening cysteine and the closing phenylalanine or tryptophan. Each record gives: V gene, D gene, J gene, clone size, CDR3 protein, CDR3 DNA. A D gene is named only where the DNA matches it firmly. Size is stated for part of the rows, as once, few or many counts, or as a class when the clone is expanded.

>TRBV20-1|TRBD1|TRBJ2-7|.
CSAPDRGREQYF
TGCAGTGCTCCGGACAGGGGTCGGGAGCAGTACTTC
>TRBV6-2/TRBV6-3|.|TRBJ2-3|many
CASSFVSTDTQYF
TGTGCCAGCAGTTTTGTAAGCACAGATACGCAGTATTTT
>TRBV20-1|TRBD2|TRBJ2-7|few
CSVESGSSYEQYF
TGCAGTGTCGAAAGCGGGAGCTCCTACGAGCAGTACTTC
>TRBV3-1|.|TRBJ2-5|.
CASSQDYGQETQYF
TGTGCCAGCAGCCAAGATTACGGGCAAGAGACCCAGTACTTC
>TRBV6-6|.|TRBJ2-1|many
CAGGWRYGNEQFF
TGTGCCGGGGGATGGAGGTATGGGAATGAGCAGTTCTTC
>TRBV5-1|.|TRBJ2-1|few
CASSLVQGSPYNEQFF
TGCGCCAGCAGCTTGGTACAGGGTTCCCCCTACAATGAGCAGTTCTTC
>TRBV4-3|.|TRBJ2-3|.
CASSLQVYLDTQYF
TGCGCCAGCAGCTTACAGGTTTATTTAGATACGCAGTATTTT
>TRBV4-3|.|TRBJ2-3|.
CASSPGPRTDTQYF
TGCGCCAGCAGCCCGGGACCACGCACAGATACGCAGTATTTT
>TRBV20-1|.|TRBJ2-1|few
CSTGTPQALNEQFF
TGCAGTACAGGGACCCCCCAAGCCCTCAATGAGCAGTTCTTC
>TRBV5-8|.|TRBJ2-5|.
CAGSLGVPVEGTQYF
TGTGCCGGCAGCTTAGGCGTCCCGGTCGAGGGGACCCAGTACTTC